This passage covers 5 T cell receptor beta chains from one sample sequenced in a study of blood T cell repertoires in COVID-19. The table came from immunoSEQ multiplex PCR; TCRdb's copy has only in-frame clones and leaves some out. The data show under 80,000 clones, 65% to 85% seen once. Sequencing was done on a sample of peripheral blood. These receptors were obtained from a man older than 75 with active or convalescent COVID-19.

V is TRBV19 and J is TRBJ2-1; D perhaps matches TRBD1 (5 bases). The CDR3 totals 15 residues. Trimming took 3 bases from V and 5 from J, leaving 14 bases between them. Germline assignment: CDR1 LNHDA and CDR2 SQIVND (reference sequence). The DNA for the CDR3 is TGTGCCAGTAGTATTGGTTTGGGGCCAAACAATGAGCAGTTCTTC. Translated, it gives CASSIGLGPNNEQFF.

The chain is built from TRBV7-3 and TRBJ2-1; tentative D call: TRBD1 (6 bases). V was trimmed by 6 bases and J by 0 bases, leaving 15 bases between them. The CDR3 spans 16 residues. CDR1 and CDR2 (germline): SGHTA, FQGTGA. The CDR3 DNA reads as TGTGCCAGCAGACACTCACAGGGCAGCTCCTACAATGAGCAGTTCTTC. Encoded protein: CASRHSQGSSYNEQFF.

The chain has TRBV4-2 and TRBJ1-3; no definite D call. Germline assignment: CDR1 LGHNA and CDR2 YNFKEQ. The CDR3 is 15 amino acids. The V gene lost 1 base and the J gene lost 4 bases, with 11 bases spanning the gap. CDR3 sequence: CASSQVGGHGNTIYF. Written as DNA, the CDR3 is TGTGCCAGCAGCCAAGTAGGAGGCCACGGAAACACCATATATTTT.

The chain has TRBV19 and TRBJ1-5; possibly TRBD1 for D (6 bases). The germline gives CDR1 LNHDA, CDR2 SQIVND (reference sequence). Trimming removed 5 bases at V and 2 bases at J, with 10 bases between. The CDR3 runs 14 residues. CDR3: CASSEGVGNQPQHF. The CDR3 DNA reads as TGTGCCAGTAGTGAGGGGGTTGGCAATCAGCCCCAGCATTTT.

The chain carries TRBV5-6 and TRBJ2-7, with TRBD2 matching 8 bases. The V segment lost 4 bases and the J segment 4 bases; nucleotides outside the gene matches: 1. The germline V gene encodes CDR1 SGHDT and CDR2 YYEEEE. CDR3 length equals 12 residues. The CDR3: CASSPGGYEQYF. The CDR3 nucleotides read TGTGCCAGCAGCCCGGGGGGGTACGAGCAGTACTTC.